The clone carrying this TCR beta chain was counted once. Antigen: not known. Its ends do not fully match the called genes, so a read error is possible. Germline assignment: CDR1 SSHAT and CDR2 FNYEAQ (reference sequence). This CDR3 comprises 13 residues. The sample originates from a study of cytomegalovirus exposure and HLA in healthy donors. Findings and limits, study-wide: Exclusion applied to some V segments, including TRBV6-2 and TRBV6-3, as they were indistinguishable.

With 60 Vbeta and 13 Jbeta primers, the PCR was carried out. Method: immunoSEQ multiplex PCR; TCRdb's copy keeps in-frame clones and lacks some. The top ten clones hold around 1.8% of a sample with around 140,000 clones, about 66% of them seen once. This clonotype originated in a male donor in good health and CMV-seronegative. The sequenced material came from PBMCs. V is TRBV7-7 and J is TRBJ1-1; D may be TRBD1 (5 bases). In DNA, the CDR3 is TGTGCTAGCAGCCCAGGACCCAGGGCTGAAGCTTTCTTT. As protein: CASSPGPRAEAFF.